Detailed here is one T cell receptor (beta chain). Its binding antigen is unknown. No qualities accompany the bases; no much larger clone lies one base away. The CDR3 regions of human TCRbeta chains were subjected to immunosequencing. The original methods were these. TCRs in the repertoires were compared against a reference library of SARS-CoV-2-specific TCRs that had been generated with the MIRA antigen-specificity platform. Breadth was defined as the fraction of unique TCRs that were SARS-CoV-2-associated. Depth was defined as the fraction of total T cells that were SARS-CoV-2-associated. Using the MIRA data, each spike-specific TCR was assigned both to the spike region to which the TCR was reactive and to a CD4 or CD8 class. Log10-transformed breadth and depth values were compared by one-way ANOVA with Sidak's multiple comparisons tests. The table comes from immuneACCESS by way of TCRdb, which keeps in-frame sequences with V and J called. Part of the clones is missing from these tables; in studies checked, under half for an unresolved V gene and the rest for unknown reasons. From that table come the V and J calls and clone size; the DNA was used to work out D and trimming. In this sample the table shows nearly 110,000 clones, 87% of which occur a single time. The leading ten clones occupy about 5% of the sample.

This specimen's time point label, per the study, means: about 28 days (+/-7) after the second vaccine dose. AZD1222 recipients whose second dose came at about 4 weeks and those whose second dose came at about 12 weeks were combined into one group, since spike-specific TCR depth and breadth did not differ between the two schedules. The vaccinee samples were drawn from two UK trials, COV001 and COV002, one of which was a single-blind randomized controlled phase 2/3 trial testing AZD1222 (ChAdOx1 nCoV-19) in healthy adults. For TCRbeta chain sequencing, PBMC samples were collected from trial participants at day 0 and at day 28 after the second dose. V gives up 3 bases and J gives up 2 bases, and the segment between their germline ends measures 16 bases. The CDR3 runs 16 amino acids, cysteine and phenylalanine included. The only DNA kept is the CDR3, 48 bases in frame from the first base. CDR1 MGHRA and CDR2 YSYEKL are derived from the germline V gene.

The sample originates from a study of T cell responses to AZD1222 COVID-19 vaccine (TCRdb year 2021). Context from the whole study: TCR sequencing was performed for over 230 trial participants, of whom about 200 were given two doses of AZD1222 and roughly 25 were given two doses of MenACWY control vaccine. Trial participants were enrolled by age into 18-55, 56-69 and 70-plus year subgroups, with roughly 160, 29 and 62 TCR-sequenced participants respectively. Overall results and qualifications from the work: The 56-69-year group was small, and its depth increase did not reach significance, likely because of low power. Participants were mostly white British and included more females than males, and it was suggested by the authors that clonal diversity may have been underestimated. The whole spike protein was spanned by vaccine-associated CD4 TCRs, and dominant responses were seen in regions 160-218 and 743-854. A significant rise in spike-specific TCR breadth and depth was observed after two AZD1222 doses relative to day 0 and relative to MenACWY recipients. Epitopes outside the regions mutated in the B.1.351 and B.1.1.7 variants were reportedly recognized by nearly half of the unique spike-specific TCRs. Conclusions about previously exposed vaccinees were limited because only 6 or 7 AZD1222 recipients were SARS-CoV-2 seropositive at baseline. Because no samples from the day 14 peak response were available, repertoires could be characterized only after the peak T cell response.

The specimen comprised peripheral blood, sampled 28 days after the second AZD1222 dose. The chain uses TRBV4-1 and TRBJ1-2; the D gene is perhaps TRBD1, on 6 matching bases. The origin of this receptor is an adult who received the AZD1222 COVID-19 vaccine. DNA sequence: TGCGCCAGCAGCCACCCACCGGGAACAGGGAACTATGGCTACACCTTC. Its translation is CASSHPPGTGNYGYTF.